These 32 T cell receptor beta chains came from one sample sequenced in a study of lymphopenia after photon versus proton radiotherapy. Assay: immunoSEQ multiplex PCR; the TCRdb copy retains only in-frame clones and omits some. The data show fewer than 25,000 clones, 85% to 95% seen once. Source: peripheral blood, taken from a patient treated with proton-based radiotherapy. The receptors were gathered from a woman in her 70s with pancreatic cancer. Some clones in this sample may be carry-over from other donors' samples.

This clone was counted once. The genes are TRBV27 and TRBJ2-7, with 9 nucleotides matching TRBD1. The length of the CDR3 is 15 residues. From germline, CDR1 is MNHEY and CDR2 SMNVEV (reference sequence). Trimming cost V 5 bases and J 4 bases; bases outside gene matches: 9. Written as DNA, the CDR3 is TGTGCCAGCAGTCCACTAGGGACAGGGCTTTACGAGCAGTACTTC. Residues: CASSPLGTGLYEQYF.

The CDR3 DNA sequence: TGTGCCAGCAGTGAATTGAGCGGGAGTGGGGAGACCCAGTACTTC. It yields the protein CASSELSGSGETQYF. The chain is built from TRBV25-1 and TRBJ2-5; 8 bases align to TRBD2. Germline CDR1 is MGHDK and CDR2 is SYGVNS. The junction had 6 bases not matched to a gene; V was cut back by 1 base and J by 5 bases. The CDR3 has 15 residues.

The gene calls are TRBV7-2 and TRBJ2-1; 12 positions agree with TRBD2. Germline loops: CDR1 SGHTA, CDR2 FQGNSA. V gave up 3 bases and J gave up 10 bases; unmatched junction bases: 10. The CDR3 totals 16 residues. The CDR3 nucleotides read TGTGCCAGCAGCTTCAGGCTAGCGGGAGGGGGGGACGAGCAGTTCTTC. Translation: CASSFRLAGGGDEQFF.

J is TRBJ2-2 and V is TRBV6-1, with D uncertain. Trimming removed 7 bases from V and 6 bases from J, with 15 bases in between. Per the germline V gene, CDR1 is MNHNS and CDR2 is SASEGT. The length of the CDR3 is 14 residues. The CDR3 spells CASKIGLEPGELFF. CDR3 nucleotide sequence: TGTGCCAGCAAGATTGGTTTGGAACCCGGGGAGCTGTTTTTT.

The V call is TRBV6-4, the J call TRBJ2-1; 9 nucleotides agree with TRBD2. The CDR3 is made up of 15 amino acids. The germline gives CDR1 MRHNA, CDR2 SNTAGT. The V and J ends lost 9 bases and 5 bases, in that order; junction bases with no gene match: 11. The CDR3 loop reads CASTTQREANNEQFF. CDR3 coding DNA: TGTGCCAGTACAACCCAGCGGGAGGCCAACAATGAGCAGTTCTTC.

The V call is TRBV10-3, the J call TRBJ2-3, with 11 nucleotides matching TRBD1. The CDR3 has 18 residues. Trimming at V came to 2 bases and at J to 1 base, leaving 8 bases not matched to a gene. Germline CDR1 and CDR2: ENHRY and SYGVKD. The CDR3 DNA is TGTGCCATCAGTGAGAGACCCGGGACAGGGGGGGGCACAGATACGCAGTATTTT. It encodes CAISERPGTGGGTDTQYF.

The chain employs TRBV4-1 and TRBJ2-5; 10 bases map to TRBD1. In germline, CDR1 is MGHRA, CDR2 YSYEKL. CDR3 size: 17 residues. V lost 0 bases and J lost 6; bases outside the gene matches: 10. CDR3: CASSQDNTWTGGKTQYF. The DNA of the CDR3 is TGCGCCAGCAGCCAAGACAACACATGGACAGGGGGGAAGACCCAGTACTTC.

This chain uses TRBV30 with TRBJ2-5; D perhaps matches TRBD2 (6 bases). The CDR3 is 14 amino acids. Trimming stripped 0 bases from V and 2 bases from J, with 10 bases between. The germline V gene has CDR1 GTSNPN and CDR2 SVGIG (reference sequence). The CDR3 DNA reads TGTGCCTGGAGTGTTGGAGGAGGGCAAGAGACCCAGTACTTC. Translation gives CAWSVGGGQETQYF.

This clone was detected once. The V and J genes are TRBV5-1 and TRBJ2-2; a possible D gene is TRBD1 (5 bases). Between the trimmed V and J ends, which lost 0 bases and 7 bases, there was a span of 10 bases. The length of the CDR3 is 14 residues. Germline lookup yields CDR1 SGHRS and CDR2 YFSETQ. CDR3 sequence: CASSLETAIGELFF. The CDR3, as DNA: TGCGCCAGCAGCTTGGAGACAGCAATCGGGGAGCTGTTTTTT.

CDR3 coding DNA: TGTGCCAGCAGGTTTCCCCGGGGAAGCAATCAGCCCCAGCATTTT. This translates into CASRFPRGSNQPQHF. The rearrangement joins TRBV5-6 to TRBJ1-5; the D is unclear. The CDR3 loop spans 15 amino acids. Germline CDR1 reads SGHDT; CDR2 reads YYEEEE. Trimming removed 5 bases at V and 1 base at J, with 13 bases between.

This chain connects TRBV28 to TRBJ2-2, with 9 nucleotides matching TRBD2. The ends lost 6 bases at V and 7 bases at J; junction bases unmatched: 30. This CDR3 spans 22 amino acids. Germline V CDR1 and CDR2: MDHEN, SYDVKM. CDR3 nucleotide sequence: TGTGCCAGCAGGCTACCCTCAAGACAGGGAAGGGATAGCGGGAGTCGTATCGGGGAGCTGTTTTTT. The encoded protein is CASRLPSRQGRDSGSRIGELFF.

The V and J genes are TRBV30 and TRBJ1-2; D is ambiguous. The CDR3 is made up of 13 amino acids. Germline CDR1 is GTSNPN and CDR2 is SVGIG (reference sequence). The germline V and J ends were trimmed by 5 bases and 5 bases, with 15 bases remaining between them. In nucleotides, the CDR3 is TGTGCCTGGGTACCTAGGGCTCCGTATGGCTACACCTTC. Protein product: CAWVPRAPYGYTF.

The chain combines TRBV4-1 with TRBJ2-7; 14 nucleotides line up with TRBD2. V dropped 3 bases and J dropped 4; count of bases not matched to a gene: 5. CDR3 length: 16 residues. CDR1 and CDR2 (germline): MGHRA, YSYEKL. The CDR3 loop is CASSHRRLAGGYEQYF. The CDR3 nucleotides read TGCGCCAGCAGCCACCGTAGACTAGCGGGAGGGTACGAGCAGTACTTC.

The J gene is TRBJ2-5, the V gene TRBV14; maybe TRBD1 (6 bases). The CDR3 runs 15 residues. Germline CDR1 is SGHDN and CDR2 is FVKESK. Trimming pared 5 bases from V and 5 bases from J, leaving 18 bases between. DNA for the CDR3: TGTGCCAGCAGCTCCGCCCGCAGGGGTGGGGAGACCCAGTACTTC. Residues: CASSSARRGGETQYF. Full variable domain (remainder filled in from reference TRBV14 and TRBJ2-5): EAGVTQFPSHSVIEKGQTVTLRCDPISGHDNLYWYRRVMGKEIKFLLHFVKESKQDESGMPNNRFLAERTGGTYSTLKVQPAELEDSGVYFCASSSARRGGETQYFGPGTRLLVL.

The chain uses TRBV7-8 and TRBJ2-5; D unclear. In germline, CDR1 is SGHVS, CDR2 FQNEAQ. Trimming took 5 bases from V and 4 from J, leaving 11 bases between them. The CDR3 has 13 residues. CDR3 in amino acids: CASSPSARETQYF. The CDR3 DNA reads as TGTGCCAGCAGCCCCTCGGCAAGAGAGACCCAGTACTTC.

The V and J genes are TRBV10-2 and TRBJ1-1; the match to TRBD1 covers 7 bases. The CDR3 sequence is 16 residues long. Germline V gives CDR1 WSHSY, CDR2 SAAADI. V gave up 3 bases and J gave up 0 bases; unmatched junction bases: 7. The CDR3 region is CASSETKTGMNTEAFF. The CDR3 DNA sequence: TGCGCCAGCAGTGAAACTAAGACAGGGATGAACACTGAAGCTTTCTTT.

The CDR3 here is CASSPGSGIGYEQYF. The CDR3, as DNA: TGTGCCAGCAGCCCCGGTAGCGGGATTGGCTACGAGCAGTACTTC. The chain joins TRBV6-5 to TRBJ2-7; 8 bases map to TRBD2. Germline CDR1 reads MNHEY; CDR2 reads SVGAGI. Trimming cost V 6 bases and J 3 bases; bases outside gene matches: 10. The CDR3 loop spans 15 amino acids.

This chain joins TRBV6-5 and TRBJ1-1; a possible D gene is TRBD1 (5 bases). The germline gives CDR1 MNHEY, CDR2 SVGAGI. V was clipped by 0 bases and J by 1 base, with 9 bases between them. CDR3 length: 15 amino acids. This CDR3 reads CASSYSQGANTEAFF. The CDR3 region has the DNA TGTGCCAGCAGTTACTCCCAAGGGGCGAACACTGAAGCTTTCTTT.

The chain employs TRBV30 and TRBJ2-7, with no clear D. Germline CDR1 GTSNPN, CDR2 SVGIG (reference sequence). The CDR3 runs 13 residues. The V end was cut by 3 bases, the J end by 2 bases, with 11 bases between. CDR3 nucleotides: TGTGCCTGGAGCTTCGGTCCAACCTACGAGCAGTACTTC. It codes for CAWSFGPTYEQYF. Based on the CDR3 plus reference TRBV30 and TRBJ2-7, the full variable domain is SQTIHQWPATLVQPVGSPLSLECTVEGTSNPNLYWYRQAAGRGLQLLFYSVGIGQISSEVPQNLSASRPQDRQFILSSKKLLLSDSGFYLCAWSFGPTYEQYFGPGTRLTVT.

This clone came up once. The chain combines TRBV11-2 with TRBJ2-3; no firm D call. The CDR3 is made up of 13 amino acids. Trimming pared 1 base from V and 4 bases from J, leaving 6 bases between. Per germline, CDR1 SGHAT and CDR2 FQNNGV. CDR3 sequence reads: CASSLGTADTQYF. The CDR3 DNA follows: TGTGCCAGCAGCTTAGGGACGGCAGATACGCAGTATTTT.

This clone was recorded a few times. The chain's CDR3 is CSARDGQKSFF. CDR3 sequence (DNA): TGCAGTGCTAGAGACGGACAGAAATCTTTCTTT. The rearrangement joins TRBV20-1 to TRBJ1-1, with D possibly matching TRBD1 (6 bases). V gave up 0 bases and J gave up 12 bases, with 11 bases separating them. CDR1 and CDR2 from the germline V gene are DFQATT and SNEGSKA (reference sequence). CDR3 length: 11 amino acids.

J is TRBJ2-7 and V is TRBV7-9, with a tentative D call TRBD2 (7 bases). V was clipped by 5 bases and J by 3 bases, with 17 bases between them. From germline, CDR1 is SEHNR and CDR2 FQNEAQ (reference sequence). The CDR3 has 15 amino acids. This chain's CDR3 is CASSLGGALFYEQYF. CDR3 DNA sequence: TGTGCCAGCAGCCTTGGGGGGGCACTTTTCTACGAGCAGTACTTC. Filled out from reference TRBV7-9 and TRBJ2-7, the complete variable domain reads DTGVSQNPRHKITKRGQNVTFRCDPISEHNRLYWYRQTLGQGPEFLTYFQNEAQLEKSRLLSDRFSAERPKGSFSTLEIQRTEQGDSAMYLCASSLGGALFYEQYFGPGTRLTVT.

The chain uses TRBV19 and TRBJ1-5; the D is unclear. The CDR3 runs 12 residues. Trimming shortened V by 4 bases and J by 4 bases, and 5 bases separated the two germline ends. Germline V gives CDR1 LNHDA, CDR2 SQIVND (reference sequence). The CDR3 DNA reads TGTGCCAGTAGTAGAGTTAATCAGCCCCAGCATTTT. Protein: CASSRVNQPQHF.

V is TRBV6-1 and J is TRBJ2-7; TRBD1 aligns across 9 bases. Looked up from germline, CDR1 is MNHNS and CDR2 is SASEGT. The trim removed 5 bases at V and 4 bases at J, leaving 6 bases unmatched. The CDR3 loop spans 14 amino acids. The CDR3 is CASSQQGAVYEQYF. The DNA for the CDR3 is TGTGCCAGCAGTCAACAGGGGGCAGTATACGAGCAGTACTTC.

The rearrangement uses TRBV11-2 and TRBJ2-1; TRBD2 might be the D (6 bases). V was shortened by 4 bases and J by 9 bases, with 16 bases between the two germline ends. The CDR3 runs to 14 residues. The germline CDR1 and CDR2 sequences are SGHAT and FQNNGV. CDR3 DNA: TGTGCCAGCAGCTCAATCCGGCGACTAGTTGAGCAGTTCTTC. Its translation is CASSSIRRLVEQFF.

The gene calls are TRBV19 and TRBJ1-1; 9 bases fit TRBD1. This CDR3 comprises 17 residues. Germline V gene data show CDR1 as LNHDA and CDR2 as SQIVND (reference sequence). V gave up 4 bases and J gave up 0 bases; unmatched junction bases: 9. Written as DNA, the CDR3 is TGTGCCAGTAGTACCCTTGGGACAGGGAAAATGAACACTGAAGCTTTCTTT. It specifies CASSTLGTGKMNTEAFF.

The V call is TRBV25-1, the J call TRBJ1-2, with D perhaps matching TRBD1 (5 bases). Trimming removed 4 bases at V and 3 bases at J, with 9 bases between. The germline V gene has CDR1 MGHDK and CDR2 SYGVNS. CDR3 length: 13 amino acids. The CDR3 sequence: CASSGLGDYGYTF. Here the CDR3 DNA reads TGTGCCAGCAGTGGGTTAGGGGACTATGGCTACACCTTC.

In its sample, this clone was seen once. V usage is TRBV13 and J usage is TRBJ2-2; no clear D gene. The CDR3 totals 14 residues. V was cut by 4 bases and J by 7 bases, with 13 bases left in between. The germline gives CDR1 PRHDT, CDR2 FYEKMQ (reference sequence). In DNA form, the CDR3 reads TGTGCCAGCAGCTCCTATGCCAGGCTCGGGGAGCTGTTTTTT. Translating gives CASSSYARLGELFF.

This clone was counted once. The chain uses TRBV27 and TRBJ1-1, with unresolved D. Trimming left V 1 base short and J 10 bases short, with 16 bases between. The CDR3 has 14 residues. Germline values: CDR1 MNHEY, CDR2 SMNVEV (reference sequence). In DNA, the CDR3 is TGTGCCAGCAGTTTATACGCCCGGGAGGCCCCAGCTTTCTTT. Its translation: CASSLYAREAPAFF.

This clone was counted a single time. DNA of the CDR3: TGTGCCAGCAGTCCCACGAGTACGCAGTATTTT. This encodes CASSPTSTQYF. V is TRBV6-1 and J is TRBJ2-3; D ambiguous. CDR1 and CDR2 (germline): MNHNS, SASEGT. This CDR3 is built from 11 residues. V was pared by 5 bases and J by 8 bases, with 8 bases between.

This chain links TRBV30 with TRBJ2-3, with unresolved D. The CDR3 contains 13 residues. From germline, CDR1 is GTSNPN and CDR2 SVGIG (reference sequence). V was pared by 3 bases and J by 2 bases, with 9 bases between. CDR3 in amino acids: CAWRPPATDTQYF. The CDR3, as DNA: TGTGCCTGGAGGCCCCCCGCCACAGATACGCAGTATTTT.

This clone was observed a handful of times. The gene calls are TRBV28 and TRBJ1-5; D is unclear. With 3 bases removed from V and 6 bases from J, the gap between germline ends came to 12 bases. CDR3 length: 14 amino acids. The germline V gene encodes CDR1 MDHEN and CDR2 SYDVKM. The CDR3 nucleotides are TGTGCCAGCAGTTTCAGCCGAGGCAGTCAGCCCCAGCATTTT. The encoded protein is CASSFSRGSQPQHF.